Listed below are T cell receptor beta chains from one sample, sequenced in a study of long-term antiretroviral therapy in people with HIV. This table comes from immunoSEQ multiplex PCR, and its TCRdb copy is limited to in-frame clones, with some not included. The sample yields some 21,000 clones, less than 85% seen once. Sequencing was performed on unsorted PBMCs, taken about 1.8 years before starting antiretroviral therapy. Source of these receptors: a woman in her thirties or forties with HIV. Both conserved end residues are part of each CDR3. Fields, in order: D gene, V gene, clone size, J gene, CDR3 DNA, CDR3 protein. D genes are given only for firm matches. For some rows the clone size is stated as once, few or many, or as a class when expanded; others skip it.

D gene: .; V gene: TRBV29-1; clone size: .; J gene: TRBJ2-3; CDR3 DNA: TGCAGCGTGACAGATACAGTTCTGTATTTT; CDR3 protein: CSVTDTVLYF
D gene: .; V gene: TRBV10-2; clone size: .; J gene: TRBJ2-7; CDR3 DNA: TGCGCCAGCAGGTCGGACGCTTACGAGCAGTACTTC; CDR3 protein: CASRSDAYEQYF
D gene: TRBD2; V gene: TRBV4-2; clone size: .; J gene: TRBJ2-7; CDR3 DNA: TGTGCCAGCAGCCAAGATCAGCCTAGCGGGAGTTCTTACGAGCAGTACTTC; CDR3 protein: CASSQDQPSGSSYEQYF
D gene: .; V gene: TRBV28; clone size: .; J gene: TRBJ1-2; CDR3 DNA: TGTGCCAGCAGTCCCCATTCAGGGGTGGATGGCTACACCTTC; CDR3 protein: CASSPHSGVDGYTF
D gene: .; V gene: TRBV18; clone size: few; J gene: TRBJ1-2; CDR3 DNA: TGTGCCAGCTCGCCTGACACGCCCTATGGCTACACCTTC; CDR3 protein: CASSPDTPYGYTF
D gene: .; V gene: TRBV5-1; clone size: few; J gene: TRBJ2-7; CDR3 DNA: TGCGCCAGCAGCTTCACGAGACAGGGAGGAAACTACGAGCAGTACTTC; CDR3 protein: CASSFTRQGGNYEQYF
D gene: .; V gene: TRBV30; clone size: .; J gene: TRBJ2-7; CDR3 DNA: TGTGCCTGGAGTACGGTTGGCGAGCAGTACTTC; CDR3 protein: CAWSTVGEQYF
D gene: .; V gene: TRBV7-6; clone size: .; J gene: TRBJ1-2; CDR3 DNA: TGTGCCAGCAGCGGGGGACCAGGCTATGGCTACACCTTC; CDR3 protein: CASSGGPGYGYTF
D gene: .; V gene: TRBV5-4; clone size: .; J gene: TRBJ2-6; CDR3 DNA: TGTGCCAGCAGCTTAACAGGCTCTGGGGCCAACGTCCTGACTTTC; CDR3 protein: CASSLTGSGANVLTF
D gene: .; V gene: TRBV11-2; clone size: .; J gene: TRBJ2-2; CDR3 DNA: TGTGCCAGCAGCTTGGGGACCGCGAACACCGGGGAGCTGTTTTTT; CDR3 protein: CASSLGTANTGELFF
D gene: .; V gene: TRBV5-1; clone size: .; J gene: TRBJ1-4; CDR3 DNA: TGCGCCAGCAGCTTGGACCGTCGGTTACTGTTTTTT; CDR3 protein: CASSLDRRLLFF
D gene: TRBD1; V gene: TRBV6-5; clone size: .; J gene: TRBJ1-5; CDR3 DNA: TGTGCCAGCAGACCCGGGACAGGGATGTCTCAGCCCCAGCATTTT; CDR3 protein: CASRPGTGMSQPQHF
D gene: TRBD1; V gene: TRBV5-6; clone size: .; J gene: TRBJ1-4; CDR3 DNA: TGTGCCAGCAGCCCGGGACAGCTATATGAAAAACTGTTTTTT; CDR3 protein: CASSPGQLYEKLFF
D gene: TRBD1; V gene: TRBV7-9; clone size: .; J gene: TRBJ2-1; CDR3 DNA: TGTGCCAGCAGCTTCGGGACAGGGCGTTTCAATGAGCAGTTCTTC; CDR3 protein: CASSFGTGRFNEQFF
D gene: .; V gene: TRBV12-2; clone size: .; J gene: TRBJ1-1; CDR3 DNA: TGTGCAAGTCGGAAGACCGGGGAGGGGACAGGAGGGTTTTCGGGGACTGAAGCTTTCTTT; CDR3 protein: CASRKTGEGTGGFSGTEAFF
D gene: .; V gene: TRBV19; clone size: .; J gene: TRBJ2-5; CDR3 DNA: TGTGCCAGTCAGACCCTTGGTGAAGAGACCCAGTACTTC; CDR3 protein: CASQTLGEETQYF
D gene: .; V gene: TRBV14; clone size: .; J gene: TRBJ2-7; CDR3 DNA: TGTGCCAGCAGCCAATTGTCAGGGCATTACGAGCAGTACTTC; CDR3 protein: CASSQLSGHYEQYF
D gene: .; V gene: TRBV30; clone size: .; J gene: TRBJ1-6; CDR3 DNA: TGTGCCTGGAGGGCATTCGGCGGGAATTCACCCCTCCACTTT; CDR3 protein: CAWRAFGGNSPLHF
D gene: .; V gene: TRBV25-1; clone size: .; J gene: TRBJ2-3; CDR3 DNA: TGTGCCAGCAGTGAATTTGGGGCAAACACAGATACGCAGTATTTT; CDR3 protein: CASSEFGANTDTQYF
D gene: .; V gene: TRBV5-1; clone size: few; J gene: TRBJ2-1; CDR3 DNA: TGCGCCAGCAGCCCAGCACGGGGTCTATACAATGAGCAGTTCTTC; CDR3 protein: CASSPARGLYNEQFF
D gene: .; V gene: TRBV4-3; clone size: .; J gene: TRBJ2-7; CDR3 DNA: TGCGCCAGCAGCCAAGTTCGGGACGTATACTACGAGCAGTACTTC; CDR3 protein: CASSQVRDVYYEQYF
D gene: TRBD1; V gene: TRBV18; clone size: .; J gene: TRBJ2-3; CDR3 DNA: TGTGCCAGCTCACCCACGACAGGGGCCCCAGATACGCAGTATTTT; CDR3 protein: CASSPTTGAPDTQYF
D gene: .; V gene: TRBV7-2; clone size: .; J gene: TRBJ2-1; CDR3 DNA: TGTGCCAGCAGCCCAAACCGACCAAGGGCCGACAATGAGCAGTTCTTC; CDR3 protein: CASSPNRPRADNEQFF
D gene: TRBD2; V gene: TRBV10-3; clone size: .; J gene: TRBJ2-7; CDR3 DNA: TGTGCCATCAGTGTAGTAGGAGGCGGGGGCGAGCAGTACTTC; CDR3 protein: CAISVVGGGGEQYF
D gene: TRBD1; V gene: TRBV14; clone size: .; J gene: TRBJ2-7; CDR3 DNA: TGTGCCAGCAGCCGTTTGACAGGGCGCGAGCAGTACTTC; CDR3 protein: CASSRLTGREQYF
D gene: .; V gene: TRBV5-6; clone size: once; J gene: TRBJ1-1; CDR3 DNA: TGTGCCAGCAGCTTCAGAGGGGGGGGGAACACTGAAGCTTTCTTT; CDR3 protein: CASSFRGGGNTEAFF
D gene: .; V gene: TRBV7-9; clone size: .; J gene: TRBJ1-1; CDR3 DNA: TGTGCCAGCAGCGTACAGGGTCCCGCTGAAGCTTTCTTT; CDR3 protein: CASSVQGPAEAFF
D gene: TRBD1; V gene: TRBV19; clone size: .; J gene: TRBJ1-6; CDR3 DNA: TGTGCCAGTAGTTCGACAGGGGCCTCACCCCTCCACTTT; CDR3 protein: CASSSTGASPLHF
D gene: TRBD1; V gene: TRBV11-1; clone size: .; J gene: TRBJ1-1; CDR3 DNA: TGTGCCAGCAGCCCCACCCAGGGACAGGGGTTCGCTGAAGCTTTCTTT; CDR3 protein: CASSPTQGQGFAEAFF
D gene: TRBD1; V gene: TRBV2; clone size: .; J gene: TRBJ2-6; CDR3 DNA: TGTGCCAGCAGGGGCGTGGACAGGGTAGCCTCTGGGGCCAACGTCCTGACTTTC; CDR3 protein: CASRGVDRVASGANVLTF
D gene: .; V gene: TRBV30; clone size: .; J gene: TRBJ1-2; CDR3 DNA: TGTGCCTGGAGCCTCGGCGGTATGTGGTACACCTTC; CDR3 protein: CAWSLGGMWYTF
D gene: TRBD2; V gene: TRBV4-1; clone size: .; J gene: TRBJ2-2; CDR3 DNA: TGCGCCAGCAGCGCTCTGGCGGGGGGGGAAGGGGAGCTGTTTTTT; CDR3 protein: CASSALAGGEGELFF
D gene: .; V gene: TRBV18; clone size: .; J gene: TRBJ1-2; CDR3 DNA: TGTGCCAGCTCACCCCCTCGGGGGGCCCGGGATGGCTACACCTTC; CDR3 protein: CASSPPRGARDGYTF
D gene: .; V gene: TRBV7-9; clone size: .; J gene: TRBJ2-2; CDR3 DNA: TGTGCCAGCAGCCCGCTGGACAGTAAGAACACCGGGGAGCTGTTTTTT; CDR3 protein: CASSPLDSKNTGELFF
D gene: TRBD1; V gene: TRBV18; clone size: .; J gene: TRBJ2-2; CDR3 DNA: TGTGCCAGCTCACCACCGATCCGAAGACAGGGGCGTATGTCCGGGGAGCTGTTTTTT; CDR3 protein: CASSPPIRRQGRMSGELFF
D gene: .; V gene: TRBV5-6; clone size: .; J gene: TRBJ1-1; CDR3 DNA: TGTGCCAGCAGCTTGCTTTCGGGGATGGACACTGAAGCTTTCTTT; CDR3 protein: CASSLLSGMDTEAFF
D gene: .; V gene: TRBV5-1; clone size: once; J gene: TRBJ1-1; CDR3 DNA: TGCGCCACCGGCCGGGGATCGAACACTGAAGCTTTCTTT; CDR3 protein: CATGRGSNTEAFF
D gene: .; V gene: TRBV6-5; clone size: .; J gene: TRBJ1-2; CDR3 DNA: TGTGCCAGCAGTTACGGGACCGATGGCTACACCTTC; CDR3 protein: CASSYGTDGYTF
D gene: TRBD1; V gene: TRBV13; clone size: .; J gene: TRBJ2-7; CDR3 DNA: TGTGCCAGCAGCCCAACCATAGGAGGACAGGGTGCCTACGAGCAGTACTTC; CDR3 protein: CASSPTIGGQGAYEQYF
D gene: .; V gene: TRBV19; clone size: .; J gene: TRBJ1-6; CDR3 DNA: TGTGCCAGTAGTATAGAAAAGTTAGGGCATTCACCCCTCCACTTT; CDR3 protein: CASSIEKLGHSPLHF
D gene: TRBD1; V gene: TRBV5-8; clone size: once; J gene: TRBJ2-1; CDR3 DNA: TGTGCCAGCAGCACGGGACAGACAATCCACAATGAGCAGTTCTTC; CDR3 protein: CASSTGQTIHNEQFF
D gene: .; V gene: TRBV19; clone size: .; J gene: TRBJ1-1; CDR3 DNA: TGTGCCAGTAGTATAGGACACACTGAAGCTTTCTTT; CDR3 protein: CASSIGHTEAFF
D gene: .; V gene: TRBV29-1; clone size: .; J gene: TRBJ2-7; CDR3 DNA: TGCAGCGTTGCTGTGATCCCCTACGAGCAGTACTTC; CDR3 protein: CSVAVIPYEQYF
D gene: TRBD1; V gene: TRBV4-1; clone size: .; J gene: TRBJ2-7; CDR3 DNA: TGCGCCAGCAGCCACGACGACAGGGTCTATACCTACGAGCAGTACTTC; CDR3 protein: CASSHDDRVYTYEQYF
D gene: .; V gene: TRBV5-6; clone size: .; J gene: TRBJ2-2; CDR3 DNA: TGTGCCAGCAGCTTGATAAACGGGGAGCTGTTTTTT; CDR3 protein: CASSLINGELFF
D gene: .; V gene: TRBV6-5; clone size: few; J gene: TRBJ1-6; CDR3 DNA: TGTGCCAGCACCAGACAATCCTTTAATTCACCCCTCCACTTT; CDR3 protein: CASTRQSFNSPLHF
D gene: TRBD1; V gene: TRBV10-3; clone size: few; J gene: TRBJ1-4; CDR3 DNA: TGTGCCATCAGTGAGTCGACAGGGGCTAAAGAAAAACTGTTTTTT; CDR3 protein: CAISESTGAKEKLFF
D gene: .; V gene: TRBV7-9; clone size: few; J gene: TRBJ2-5; CDR3 DNA: TGTGCCAGCACCCCAACGGGGGAGAACCAAGAGACCCAGTACTTC; CDR3 protein: CASTPTGENQETQYF
D gene: .; V gene: TRBV7-9; clone size: .; J gene: TRBJ1-5; CDR3 DNA: TGTGCCAGCAGCCGGGAGGGAGGCAATCAGCCCCAGCATTTT; CDR3 protein: CASSREGGNQPQHF
D gene: .; V gene: TRBV9; clone size: .; J gene: TRBJ2-5; CDR3 DNA: TGTGCCAGCAGCGGGGGCCTTACAGAGACCCAGTACTTC; CDR3 protein: CASSGGLTETQYF
D gene: TRBD2; V gene: TRBV7-2; clone size: .; J gene: TRBJ2-7; CDR3 DNA: TGTGCCAGCAGCTTAGTCGGGGCCGGGACTAGATACGAGCAGTACTTC; CDR3 protein: CASSLVGAGTRYEQYF
D gene: .; V gene: TRBV18; clone size: .; J gene: TRBJ1-1; CDR3 DNA: TGTGCCAGCTCACCGTCGACAGGAACAACAAGGGGAGCTTTCTTT; CDR3 protein: CASSPSTGTTRGAFF
D gene: TRBD2; V gene: TRBV5-1; clone size: once; J gene: TRBJ2-5; CDR3 DNA: TGCGCCAGCAGCCCGTGGACTAGCGGGAGGGCCTGGGAGACCCAGTACTTC; CDR3 protein: CASSPWTSGRAWETQYF